This T cell receptor (beta chain) comes out of a study of identical twins. Addition of a universal primer site occurred through template switching, and cDNA carried unique molecular identifiers. One entry per CDR3 protein, called by TCRdb with MiXCR from the 5' RACE reads. The sample consists of roughly 230,000 distinct CDR3 sequences, approximately 8.6% of them appearing once. The study, taken as a whole, reports: The study based its conclusions on cross-sectional statistical analysis and did not follow the same donors. One should note that invariant MAIT and iNKT cells could partly confound zero-insertion analyses.

As regards this clonotype: Its antigen remains unknown.

CDR1 SGHAT and CDR2 FQNNGV come from the germline V gene. The V gene end was trimmed by 6 bases and the J gene end by 7 bases; junction bases not matched to a gene: 5. The CDR3 contains 15 residues. The same data also contributed to another study, on yellow fever vaccine responses in identical twins. That report notes: Reportedly, the T cell response mounted by twins to vaccine seemed partly convergent, partly personalized.

This clonotype was obtained from a woman under 30 in good health. The source material was CD8+ T cells sorted from blood. This chain joins TRBV11-2 and TRBJ2-2, with TRBD2 matching 13 bases. This chain's CDR3 is CASRGTSGAVGELFF. As DNA, the CDR3 is TGTGCCAGCAGAGGGACTAGCGGGGCGGTCGGGGAGCTGTTTTTT.